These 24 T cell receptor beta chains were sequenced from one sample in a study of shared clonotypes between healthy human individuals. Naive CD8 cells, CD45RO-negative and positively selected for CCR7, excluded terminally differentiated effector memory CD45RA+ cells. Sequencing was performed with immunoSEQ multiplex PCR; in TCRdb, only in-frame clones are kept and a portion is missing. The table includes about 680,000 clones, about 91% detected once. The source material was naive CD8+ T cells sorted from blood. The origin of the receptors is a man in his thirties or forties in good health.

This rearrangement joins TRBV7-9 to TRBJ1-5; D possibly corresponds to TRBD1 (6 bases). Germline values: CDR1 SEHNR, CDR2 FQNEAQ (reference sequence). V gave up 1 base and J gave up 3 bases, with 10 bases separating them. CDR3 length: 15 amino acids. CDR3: CASSLGWGLNQPQHF. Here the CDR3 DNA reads TGTGCCAGCAGCTTAGGGTGGGGGCTCAATCAGCCCCAGCATTTT.

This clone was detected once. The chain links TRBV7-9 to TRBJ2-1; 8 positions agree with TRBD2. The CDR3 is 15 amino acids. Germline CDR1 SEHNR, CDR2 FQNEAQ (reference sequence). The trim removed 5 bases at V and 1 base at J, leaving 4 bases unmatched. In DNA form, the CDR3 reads TGTGCCAGCAGCGGCAGCGGGGGATCCTACAATGAGCAGTTCTTC. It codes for CASSGSGGSYNEQFF.

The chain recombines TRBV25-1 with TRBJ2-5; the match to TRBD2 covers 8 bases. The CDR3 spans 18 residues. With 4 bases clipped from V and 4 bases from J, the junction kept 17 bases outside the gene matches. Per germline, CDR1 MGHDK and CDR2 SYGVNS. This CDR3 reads CASSGRPTSAPQGETQYF. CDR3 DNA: TGTGCCAGCAGTGGGCGTCCGACTAGCGCCCCTCAGGGAGAGACCCAGTACTTC. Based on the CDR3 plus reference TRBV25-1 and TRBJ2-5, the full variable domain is EADIYQTPRYLVIGTGKKITLECSQTMGHDKMYWYQQDPGMELHLIHYSYGVNSTEKGDLSSESTVSRIRTEHFPLTLESARPSHTSQYLCASSGRPTSAPQGETQYFGPGTRLLVL.

CDR3 in amino acids: CASSLKTGSSYEQYF. CDR3 in DNA: TGCGCCAGCAGCCTAAAAACAGGGAGCTCCTACGAGCAGTACTTC. The chain has TRBV4-3 and TRBJ2-7, with TRBD1 as a possible D gene (6 bases). This CDR3 is 15 amino acids long. The ends were cut back, 4 bases at V and 0 bases at J, with 13 bases in the middle. Germline V CDR1 and CDR2: LGHNA, YSLEER.

The CDR3: CASSLRPGTLPNTEAFF. DNA of the CDR3: TGTGCCAGCAGTTTGCGACCCGGGACACTCCCCAACACTGAAGCTTTCTTT. V is TRBV28 and J is TRBJ1-1, with D perhaps TRBD1 (6 bases). Germline assignment: CDR1 MDHEN and CDR2 SYDVKM. Trimming removed 3 bases at V and 2 bases at J, with 19 bases between. This CDR3 region has 17 residues.

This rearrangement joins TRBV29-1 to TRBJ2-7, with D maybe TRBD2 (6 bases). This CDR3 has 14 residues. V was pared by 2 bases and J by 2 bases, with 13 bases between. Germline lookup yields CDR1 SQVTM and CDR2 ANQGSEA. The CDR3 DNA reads TGCAGCGTTGAACAACGCGGGGCCACCTACGAGCAGTACTTC. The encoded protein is CSVEQRGATYEQYF.

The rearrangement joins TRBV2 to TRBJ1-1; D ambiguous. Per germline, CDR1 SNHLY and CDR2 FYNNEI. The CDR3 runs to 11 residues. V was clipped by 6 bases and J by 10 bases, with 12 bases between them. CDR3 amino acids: CASSGRKAAFF. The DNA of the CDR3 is TGTGCCAGCAGCGGCCGGAAGGCAGCTTTCTTT.

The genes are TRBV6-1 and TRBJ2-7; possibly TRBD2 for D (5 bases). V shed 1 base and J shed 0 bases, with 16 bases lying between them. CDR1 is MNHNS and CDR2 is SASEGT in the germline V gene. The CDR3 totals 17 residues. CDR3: CASSEVEVASSSYEQYF. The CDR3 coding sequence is TGTGCCAGCAGTGAAGTAGAAGTAGCGTCGAGCTCCTACGAGCAGTACTTC.

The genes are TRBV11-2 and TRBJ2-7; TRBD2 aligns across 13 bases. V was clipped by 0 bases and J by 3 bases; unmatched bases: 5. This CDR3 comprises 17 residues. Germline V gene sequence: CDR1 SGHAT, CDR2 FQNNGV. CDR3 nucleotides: TGTGCCAGCAGCTTAGACGGACTAGCGGGAGAAAACTACGAGCAGTACTTC. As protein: CASSLDGLAGENYEQYF. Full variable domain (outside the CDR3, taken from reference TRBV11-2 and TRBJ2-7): EAGVAQSPRYKIIEKRQSVAFWCNPISGHATLYWYQQILGQGPKLLIQFQNNGVVDDSQLPKDRFSAERLKGVDSTLKIQPAKLEDSAVYLCASSLDGLAGENYEQYFGPGTRLTVT.

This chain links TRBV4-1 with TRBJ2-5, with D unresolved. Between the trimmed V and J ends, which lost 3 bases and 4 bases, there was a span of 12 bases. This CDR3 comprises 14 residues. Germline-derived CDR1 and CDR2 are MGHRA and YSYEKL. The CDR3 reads CASSHGEGIETQYF. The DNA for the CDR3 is TGCGCCAGCAGCCACGGTGAAGGGATAGAGACCCAGTACTTC.

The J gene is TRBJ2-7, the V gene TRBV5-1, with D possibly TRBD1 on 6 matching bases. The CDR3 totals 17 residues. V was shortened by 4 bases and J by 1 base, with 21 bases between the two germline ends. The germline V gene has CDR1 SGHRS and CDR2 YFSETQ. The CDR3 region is CASSLGPQGSRSYEQYF. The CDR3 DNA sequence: TGCGCCAGCAGCCTCGGACCCCAGGGGTCCCGATCCTACGAGCAGTACTTC.

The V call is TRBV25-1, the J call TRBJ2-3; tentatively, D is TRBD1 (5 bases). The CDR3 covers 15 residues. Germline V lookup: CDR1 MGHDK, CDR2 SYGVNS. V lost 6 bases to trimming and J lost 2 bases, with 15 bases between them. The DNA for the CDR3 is TGTGCCAGCAGGGTTCAGGGTTTCTCCACAGATACGCAGTATTTT. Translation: CASRVQGFSTDTQYF.

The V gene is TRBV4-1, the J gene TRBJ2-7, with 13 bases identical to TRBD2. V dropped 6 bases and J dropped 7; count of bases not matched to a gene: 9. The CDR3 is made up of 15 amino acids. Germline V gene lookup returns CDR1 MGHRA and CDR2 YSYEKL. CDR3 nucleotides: TGCGCCAGCAGTCAACTAGCGGGAGGGCCTGGTGAGCAGTACTTC. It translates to CASSQLAGGPGEQYF.

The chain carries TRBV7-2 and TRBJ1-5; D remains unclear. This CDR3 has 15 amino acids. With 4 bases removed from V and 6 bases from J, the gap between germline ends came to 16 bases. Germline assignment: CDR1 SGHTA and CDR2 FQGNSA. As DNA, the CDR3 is TGTGCCAGCAGCTCTGAGTGGGCGTGGGGTCAGCCCCAGCATTTT. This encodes CASSSEWAWGQPQHF.

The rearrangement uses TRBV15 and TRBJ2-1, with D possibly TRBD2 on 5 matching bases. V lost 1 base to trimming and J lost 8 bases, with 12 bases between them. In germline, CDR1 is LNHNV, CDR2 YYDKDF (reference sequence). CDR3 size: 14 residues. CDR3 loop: CATSRVNGEYEQFF. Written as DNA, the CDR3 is TGTGCCACCAGCAGAGTTAACGGGGAGTATGAGCAGTTCTTC.

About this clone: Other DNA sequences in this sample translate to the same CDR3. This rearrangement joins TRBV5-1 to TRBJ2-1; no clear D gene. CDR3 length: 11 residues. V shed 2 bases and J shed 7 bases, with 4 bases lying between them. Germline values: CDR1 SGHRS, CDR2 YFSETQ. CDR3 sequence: CASSFGNEQFF. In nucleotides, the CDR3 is TGCGCCAGCAGCTTTGGGAATGAGCAGTTCTTC.

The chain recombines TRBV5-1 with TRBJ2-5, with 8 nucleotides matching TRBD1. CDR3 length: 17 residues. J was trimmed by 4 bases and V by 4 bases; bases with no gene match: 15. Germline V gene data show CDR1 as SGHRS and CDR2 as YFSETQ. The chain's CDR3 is CASSAPKTGVERETQYF. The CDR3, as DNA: TGCGCCAGCAGCGCGCCGAAGACAGGGGTGGAGAGAGAGACCCAGTACTTC.

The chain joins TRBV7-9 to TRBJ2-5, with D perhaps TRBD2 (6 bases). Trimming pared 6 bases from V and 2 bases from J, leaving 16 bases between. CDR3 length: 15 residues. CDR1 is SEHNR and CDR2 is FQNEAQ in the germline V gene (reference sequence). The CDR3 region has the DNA TGTGCCAGCAGTGGAGGGGCGGGGCATCAAGAGACCCAGTACTTC. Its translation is CASSGGAGHQETQYF.

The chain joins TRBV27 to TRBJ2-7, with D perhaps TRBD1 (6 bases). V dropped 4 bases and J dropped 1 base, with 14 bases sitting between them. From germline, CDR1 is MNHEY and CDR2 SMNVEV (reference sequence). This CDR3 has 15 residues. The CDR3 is CASSSTPGQSYEQYF. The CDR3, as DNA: TGTGCCAGCAGTTCGACACCGGGACAATCCTACGAGCAGTACTTC.

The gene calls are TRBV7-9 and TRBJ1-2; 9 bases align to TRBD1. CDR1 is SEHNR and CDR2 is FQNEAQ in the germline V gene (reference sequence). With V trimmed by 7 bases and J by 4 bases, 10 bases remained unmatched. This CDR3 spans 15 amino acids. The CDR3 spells CASNPSLGQGYGYTF. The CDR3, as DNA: TGTGCCAGCAACCCGAGCTTGGGACAGGGCTATGGCTACACCTTC.

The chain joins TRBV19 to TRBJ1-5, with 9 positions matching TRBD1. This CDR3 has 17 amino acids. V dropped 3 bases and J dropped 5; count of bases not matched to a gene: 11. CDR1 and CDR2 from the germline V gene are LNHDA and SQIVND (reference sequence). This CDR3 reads CASSIPWDRVKHQPQHF. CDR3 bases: TGTGCCAGTAGTATCCCTTGGGACAGGGTGAAGCATCAGCCCCAGCATTTT. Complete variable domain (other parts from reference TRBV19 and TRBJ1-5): DGGITQSPKYLFRKEGQNVTLSCEQNLNHDAMYWYRQDPGQGLRLIYYSQIVNDFQKGDIAEGYSVSREKKESFPLTVTSAQKNPTAFYLCASSIPWDRVKHQPQHFGDGTRLSIL.

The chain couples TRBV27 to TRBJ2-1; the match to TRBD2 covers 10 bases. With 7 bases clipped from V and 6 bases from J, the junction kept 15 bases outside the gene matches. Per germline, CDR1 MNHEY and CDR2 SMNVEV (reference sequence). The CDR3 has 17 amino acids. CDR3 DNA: TGTGCCAGCATCTCCGTGCTCCGACTAGCGGGCATCAATGAGCAGTTCTTC. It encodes CASISVLRLAGINEQFF.

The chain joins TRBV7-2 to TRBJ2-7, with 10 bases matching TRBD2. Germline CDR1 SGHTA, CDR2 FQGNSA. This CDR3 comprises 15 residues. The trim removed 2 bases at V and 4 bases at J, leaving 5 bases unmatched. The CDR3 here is CASSLRASGGYEQYF. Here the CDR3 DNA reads TGTGCCAGCAGCTTAAGGGCTAGCGGGGGTTACGAGCAGTACTTC.

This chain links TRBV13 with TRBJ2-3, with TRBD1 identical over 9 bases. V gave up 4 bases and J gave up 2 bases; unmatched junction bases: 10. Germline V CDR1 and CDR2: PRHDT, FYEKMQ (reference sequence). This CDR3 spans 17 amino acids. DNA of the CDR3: TGTGCCAGCAGCTCTCAAACAGGGGGCGCGTTCACAGATACGCAGTATTTT. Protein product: CASSSQTGGAFTDTQYF.